A single sample is the source of the 31 T cell receptor beta chains below, sequenced in a study of cytomegalovirus exposure and HLA in healthy donors. It was with 60 Vbeta and 13 Jbeta primers that the PCR ran. Measured with immunoSEQ multiplex PCR; TCRdb has only the in-frame clones, and not every one. The data show around 110,000 clones, with over 70% seen just once and about 1.6% held by the top ten. The sample was PBMCs. The receptors derive from a woman in her late teens or twenties in good health and CMV-seronegative.

The chain has TRBV29-1 and TRBJ1-1; D is perhaps TRBD1 (6 bases). The CDR3 totals 15 residues. Germline assignment: CDR1 SQVTM and CDR2 ANQGSEA. Trimming removed 4 bases at V and 1 base at J, with 16 bases between. CDR3 in DNA: TGCAGCGTTGTGGTCAGGGGCGACGGGAACACTGAAGCTTTCTTT. Protein sequence: CSVVVRGDGNTEAFF.

The chain links TRBV29-1 to TRBJ2-7; 11 bases line up with TRBD1. CDR3 length: 15 residues. Germline-derived CDR1 and CDR2 are SQVTM and ANQGSEA. Unmatched junction bases numbered 8, after V lost 4 bases and J lost 3 bases. CDR3 coding DNA: TGCAGCGTTGGGCCGGGACAGGGGGTCGACTACGAGCAGTACTTC. Translated: CSVGPGQGVDYEQYF.

The chain employs TRBV4-1 and TRBJ1-4; D possibly corresponds to TRBD1 (5 bases). The CDR3 contains 15 residues. CDR1 MGHRA and CDR2 YSYEKL come from the germline V gene. V lost 0 bases, J lost 8 bases, and 13 bases lay in between. CDR3 region: CASSQEGGTGEKLFF. In DNA, the CDR3 is TGCGCCAGCAGCCAAGAAGGAGGGACTGGGGAAAAACTGTTTTTT.

This clone was observed a handful of times. V gene TRBV7-2 combines with J gene TRBJ2-5; 8 bases agree with TRBD1. Germline V gene lookup returns CDR1 SGHTA and CDR2 FQGNSA. V gave up 5 bases and J gave up 2 bases; unmatched junction bases: 7. The CDR3 spans 15 residues. The CDR3, as DNA: TGTGCCAGCAGCGCCACAGGGGGAAGGCAAGAGACCCAGTACTTC. It encodes CASSATGGRQETQYF.

The chain combines TRBV6-1 with TRBJ2-3; TRBD2 matches at 10 bases. V dropped 0 bases and J dropped 5; count of bases not matched to a gene: 5. Germline V gene data show CDR1 as MNHNS and CDR2 as SASEGT. The CDR3 totals 16 residues. The CDR3 reads CASSEALAGDEDTQYF. The DNA for the CDR3 is TGTGCCAGCAGTGAAGCGCTAGCGGGGGACGAAGATACGCAGTATTTT.

This clone was seen just once. The chain links TRBV28 to TRBJ2-2, with 10 bases lining up with TRBD2. The CDR3 spans 17 residues. CDR1 is MDHEN and CDR2 is SYDVKM in the germline V gene. After removal of 0 bases from V and 2 bases from J, the junction contained 3 bases not matched to a gene. As DNA, the CDR3 is TGTGCCAGCAGTTTATGGGGACTAGCGTCAAACACCGGGGAGCTGTTTTTT. It codes for CASSLWGLASNTGELFF.

The CDR3 DNA sequence: TGTGCCAGCAGGGGGTGGGGGCGGCATGGCTACACCTTC. Its translation is CASRGWGRHGYTF. The rearrangement uses TRBV28 and TRBJ1-2, with D maybe TRBD1 (6 bases). The germline gives CDR1 MDHEN, CDR2 SYDVKM. Trimming cost V 6 bases and J 6 bases, with 14 bases left between them. This CDR3 has 13 residues.

This chain links TRBV29-1 with TRBJ1-4; D unclear. V was pared by 3 bases and J by 5 bases, with 10 bases between. The CDR3 runs 13 residues. Germline-derived CDR1 and CDR2 are SQVTM and ANQGSEA. DNA of the CDR3: TGCAGCGTTGACCCCGGGAACAATGAAAAACTGTTTTTT. Translated: CSVDPGNNEKLFF.

This clone has just one count. The chain links TRBV9 to TRBJ1-2; D perhaps matches TRBD1 (6 bases). Germline V gives CDR1 SGDLS, CDR2 YYNGEE. Trimming removed 5 bases from V and 5 bases from J, with 13 bases in between. The CDR3 is made up of 13 amino acids. This CDR3 reads CASREQGGYGYTF. CDR3 nucleotides: TGTGCCAGCAGGGAACAGGGAGGGTATGGCTACACCTTC.

The chain combines TRBV5-5 with TRBJ1-1; D gene uncertain. CDR1 SGHKS and CDR2 YYEKEE come from the germline V gene (reference sequence). V lost 1 base, J lost 2 bases, and 9 bases lay in between. The CDR3 consists of 14 residues. The CDR3 loop is CASSLHIGNTEAFF. CDR3 coding DNA: TGTGCCAGCAGCTTGCATATCGGTAACACTGAAGCTTTCTTT.

This clone came up once. This rearrangement joins TRBV6-6 to TRBJ2-5; 8 bases map to TRBD1. The J call may be faulty, since TRBJ2-7 better matches the DNA end. The CDR3 has 12 amino acids. Germline V CDR1 and CDR2: MNHNY, SVGAGI (reference sequence). The CDR3: CASSRTGGEQYF. In DNA form, the CDR3 reads TGTGCCAGCAGCCGCACAGGGGGCGAGCAGTACTTC.

The CDR3 is CARSSLKTGGEYSNQPQHF. The DNA of the CDR3 is TGTGCCAGAAGCTCTTTAAAGACAGGGGGCGAGTATAGCAATCAGCCCCAGCATTTT. The V and J genes are TRBV5-3 and TRBJ1-5, with 10 nucleotides matching TRBD1. TRBV5-3 is designated an ORF whose function remains uncertain. The CDR3 loop spans 19 amino acids. Trimming at V came to 3 bases and at J to 0 bases, leaving 12 bases not matched to a gene.

V gene TRBV10-3 combines with J gene TRBJ1-2, with 9 bases identical to TRBD1. The V and J ends lost 3 bases and 8 bases, in that order; junction bases with no gene match: 7. This CDR3 region has 14 residues. Germline CDR1 reads ENHRY; CDR2 reads SYGVKD. For the CDR3, the DNA is TGTGCCATCAGTGACCAGACAGGGGGGTTCGGCTACACCTTC. It encodes CAISDQTGGFGYTF.

The J gene is TRBJ1-5, the V gene TRBV5-6, with D hard to call. Deletions cut 0 bases from V and 2 bases from J, with 12 bases between. The CDR3 has 16 amino acids. The germline V gene has CDR1 SGHDT and CDR2 YYEEEE. Here the CDR3 reads CASSLDSGGGNQPQHF. For the CDR3, the DNA is TGTGCCAGCAGCTTGGACAGCGGTGGTGGCAATCAGCCCCAGCATTTT.

This clone was seen a few times. V usage is TRBV7-9 and J usage is TRBJ2-6; D is possibly TRBD2 (5 bases). The CDR3 runs to 15 residues. CDR1 SEHNR and CDR2 FQNEAQ come from the germline V gene (reference sequence). The V gene lost 5 bases and the J gene lost 3 bases, with 11 bases spanning the gap. The CDR3 DNA is TGTGCCAGCAGCCTATGGGGAGTTGGGGCCAACGTCCTGACTTTC. It translates to CASSLWGVGANVLTF.

This clone was seen more than once but under ten times. The V and J genes are TRBV30 and TRBJ1-5; possibly TRBD1 for D (5 bases). This CDR3 region has 13 residues. CDR1 is GTSNPN and CDR2 is SVGIG in the germline V gene (reference sequence). V was shortened by 1 base and J by 2 bases, with 6 bases between the two germline ends. In nucleotides, the CDR3 is TGTGCCTGGAGTGAACAGGGCAATCAGCCCCAGCATTTT. Protein product: CAWSEQGNQPQHF.

The V gene is TRBV15, the J gene TRBJ1-3; D is perhaps TRBD1 (6 bases). In germline, CDR1 is LNHNV, CDR2 YYDKDF (reference sequence). Trimming cost V 1 base and J 1 base, with 8 bases left between them. This CDR3 has 15 residues. CDR3 residues: CATSRGQASGNTIYF. In DNA form, the CDR3 reads TGTGCCACCAGCAGAGGACAGGCTTCTGGAAACACCATATATTTT.

The rearrangement uses TRBV4-1 and TRBJ2-2, with D possibly matching TRBD1 (6 bases). CDR1 MGHRA and CDR2 YSYEKL come from the germline V gene. The CDR3 extends over 16 amino acids. V was shortened by 5 bases and J by 0 bases, with 13 bases between the two germline ends. CDR3 nucleotide sequence: TGCGCCAGCAGCTTAAGGGACACCACGAACACCGGGGAGCTGTTTTTT. It yields the protein CASSLRDTTNTGELFF.

The rearrangement links TRBV12-5 to TRBJ1-1; maybe TRBD1 (5 bases). Germline V gene data show CDR1 as LGHNT and CDR2 as FRNRAP. V was pared by 4 bases and J by 5 bases, with 20 bases between. There are 16 residues in the CDR3. The CDR3 here is CASGSDEARGGTEAFF. CDR3 in DNA: TGTGCTAGTGGTTCGGACGAGGCGAGGGGAGGAACTGAAGCTTTCTTT.

The V call is TRBV5-4, the J call TRBJ1-3; D gene unclear. The CDR3 totals 14 residues. Germline V gene data show CDR1 as SGHNT and CDR2 as YYREEE (reference sequence). V was shortened by 6 bases and J by 0 bases, with 10 bases between the two germline ends. CDR3 nucleotides: TGTGCCAGCACCTCGCAGAACTCTGGAAACACCATATATTTT. It translates to CASTSQNSGNTIYF. The complete variable domain, with remaining parts taken from reference TRBV5-4 and TRBJ1-3, reads ETGVTQSPTHLIKTRGQQVTLRCSSQSGHNTVSWYQQALGQGPQFIFQYYREEENGRGNFPPRFSGLQFPNYSSELNVNALELDDSALYLCASTSQNSGNTIYFGEGSWLTVV.

This clone was observed a single time. The rearrangement uses TRBV30 and TRBJ2-1; perhaps TRBD2 as D (6 bases). This CDR3 spans 11 amino acids. The V end was cut by 5 bases, the J end by 8 bases, with 10 bases between. Germline-derived CDR1 and CDR2 are GTSNPN and SVGIG (reference sequence). For the CDR3, the DNA is TGTGCCTGGCTCGGGGGTTATGAGCAGTTCTTC. This sequence encodes CAWLGGYEQFF.

The chain combines TRBV27 with TRBJ2-7, with a possible D match to TRBD1 (5 bases). The CDR3 loop spans 14 amino acids. V was cut by 4 bases and J by 0 bases, with 10 bases left in between. The germline V gene has CDR1 MNHEY and CDR2 SMNVEV (reference sequence). CDR3 coding DNA: TGTGCCAGCAGTTGGGGCGGAGTCTCCTACGAGCAGTACTTC. This translates into CASSWGGVSYEQYF.

The chain joins TRBV27 to TRBJ2-7; TRBD1 matches at 10 bases. Germline-derived CDR1 and CDR2 are MNHEY and SMNVEV (reference sequence). V trimming: 1 base; J trimming: 5 bases; junction bases outside the gene matches: 2. The length of the CDR3 is 14 residues. The CDR3 loop is CASSLLGTGDEQYF. CDR3 coding DNA: TGTGCCAGCAGTTTATTGGGGACAGGGGACGAGCAGTACTTC.

This clone has a single count. The chain carries TRBV9 and TRBJ1-1, with 9 bases that match TRBD1. J was trimmed by 0 bases and V by 4 bases; bases with no gene match: 7. Per the germline V gene, CDR1 is SGDLS and CDR2 is YYNGEE. The CDR3 has 16 amino acids. CDR3 residues: CASSTPTGGMNTEAFF. The DNA for the CDR3 is TGTGCCAGCAGCACCCCGACAGGGGGAATGAACACTGAAGCTTTCTTT.

This chain joins TRBV2 and TRBJ1-5, with D hard to call. The germline V gene has CDR1 SNHLY and CDR2 FYNNEI. V lost 7 bases and J 5 bases, leaving 12 bases between the germline ends. The CDR3 has 13 residues. The CDR3: CASTPEEDQPQHF. CDR3 in DNA: TGTGCCAGCACCCCGGAGGAGGATCAGCCCCAGCATTTT.

The chain links TRBV4-1 to TRBJ2-7, with D tentatively TRBD1 (6 bases). The germline CDR1 and CDR2 sequences are MGHRA and YSYEKL. The CDR3 totals 15 residues. Trimming shortened V by 0 bases and J by 0 bases, and 9 bases separated the two germline ends. The CDR3 spells CASSQDSGDSYEQYF. The CDR3 region has the DNA TGCGCCAGCAGCCAAGATTCAGGGGACTCCTACGAGCAGTACTTC.

CDR3 sequence: CASLVGQGRGYTF. CDR3 DNA: TGTGCCAGCCTCGTGGGACAGGGTAGGGGCTACACCTTC. The chain employs TRBV6-1 and TRBJ1-2; TRBD1 aligns across 9 bases. This CDR3 spans 13 amino acids. The germline V gene encodes CDR1 MNHNS and CDR2 SASEGT. V was clipped by 8 bases and J by 8 bases; unmatched bases: 9.

The chain is built from TRBV28 and TRBJ2-7; D remains ambiguous. CDR1 MDHEN and CDR2 SYDVKM come from the germline V gene. The CDR3 sequence is 14 residues long. V lost 2 bases, J lost 0 bases, and 8 bases lay in between. CDR3 amino acids: CASSLRRISYEQYF. The CDR3 coding sequence is TGTGCCAGCAGTTTACGGCGGATCTCCTACGAGCAGTACTTC.

CDR3 coding DNA: TGCAGCGTCTTTACCGGGACAGCATCCGAGCAGTACTTC. Translated, it gives CSVFTGTASEQYF. J is TRBJ2-7 and V is TRBV29-1; 7 bases fit TRBD1. Unmatched junction bases numbered 11, after V lost 6 bases and J lost 6 bases. The V gene's germline CDR1 is SQVTM and CDR2 ANQGSEA. This CDR3 is 13 amino acids long.

This chain connects TRBV28 to TRBJ1-4; 8 positions agree with TRBD1. The CDR3 is 16 amino acids. Germline V gives CDR1 MDHEN, CDR2 SYDVKM. The V gene end was trimmed by 1 base and the J gene end by 2 bases; junction bases not matched to a gene: 3. In DNA form, the CDR3 reads TGTGCCAGCAGTTTATATCAGGGGGCGACTAATGAAAAACTGTTTTTT. It encodes CASSLYQGATNEKLFF.

The chain couples TRBV5-3 to TRBJ1-1; no definite D call. TRBV5-3 is an open reading frame whose function is uncertain. Trimming cost V 3 bases and J 4 bases, with 7 bases left between them. CDR3 length equals 12 residues. The CDR3: CARSSHSTEAFF. CDR3 sequence (DNA): TGTGCCAGAAGCTCCCATAGCACTGAAGCTTTCTTT.